This note documents a single T cell receptor (beta chain) sequence. Its antigen is not identified. The ends lost 5 bases at V and 5 bases at J; junction bases unmatched: 7. Germline lookup yields CDR1 SNHLY and CDR2 FYNNEI. The length of the CDR3 is 14 residues. The sample originates from a study of OX40 agonist ivuxolimab in advanced cancers. Background on the study: An anti-OX40 (CD134) antibody with agonistic activity, ivuxolimab, was administered to patients. Study outcomes and limitations: CD8+ T cells showed, on average, more clonal expansion than CD4+ cells.

Assay used: immunoSEQ multiplex PCR; TCRdb lists only in-frame clones, some missing. Of 18,000 or so clones in the sample, over 80% are singletons; the top ten hold approximately 32%. The chain joins TRBV2 to TRBJ2-7; the match to TRBD1 covers 9 bases. This specimen was CD4+ or CD8+ T cells sorted from blood, taken in a trial of the OX40 agonist ivuxolimab. The source of this sequence is an adult with an advanced solid tumor such as melanoma, head and neck, liver or kidney cancer. CDR3: CASSLRTGENEQYF. The CDR3, as DNA: TGTGCCAGCAGTCTCAGGACAGGGGAAAACGAGCAGTACTTC.